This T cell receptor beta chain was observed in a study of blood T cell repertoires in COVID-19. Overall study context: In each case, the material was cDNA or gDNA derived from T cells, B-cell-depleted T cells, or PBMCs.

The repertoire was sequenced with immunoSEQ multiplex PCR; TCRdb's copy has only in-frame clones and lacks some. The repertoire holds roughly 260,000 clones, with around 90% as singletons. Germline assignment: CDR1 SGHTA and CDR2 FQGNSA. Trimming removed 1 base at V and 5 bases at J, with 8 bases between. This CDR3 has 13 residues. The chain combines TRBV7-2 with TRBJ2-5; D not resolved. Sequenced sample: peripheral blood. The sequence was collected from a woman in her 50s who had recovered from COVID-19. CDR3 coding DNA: TGTGCCAGCAGCTTAGATTCGTTTGAGACCCAGTACTTC. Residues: CASSLDSFETQYF. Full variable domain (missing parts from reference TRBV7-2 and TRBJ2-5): GAGVSQSPSNKVTEKGKDVELRCDPISGHTALYWYRQSLGQGLEFLIYFQGNSAPDKSGLPSDRFSAERTGGSVSTLTIQRTQQEDSAVYLCASSLDSFETQYFGPGTRLLVL.